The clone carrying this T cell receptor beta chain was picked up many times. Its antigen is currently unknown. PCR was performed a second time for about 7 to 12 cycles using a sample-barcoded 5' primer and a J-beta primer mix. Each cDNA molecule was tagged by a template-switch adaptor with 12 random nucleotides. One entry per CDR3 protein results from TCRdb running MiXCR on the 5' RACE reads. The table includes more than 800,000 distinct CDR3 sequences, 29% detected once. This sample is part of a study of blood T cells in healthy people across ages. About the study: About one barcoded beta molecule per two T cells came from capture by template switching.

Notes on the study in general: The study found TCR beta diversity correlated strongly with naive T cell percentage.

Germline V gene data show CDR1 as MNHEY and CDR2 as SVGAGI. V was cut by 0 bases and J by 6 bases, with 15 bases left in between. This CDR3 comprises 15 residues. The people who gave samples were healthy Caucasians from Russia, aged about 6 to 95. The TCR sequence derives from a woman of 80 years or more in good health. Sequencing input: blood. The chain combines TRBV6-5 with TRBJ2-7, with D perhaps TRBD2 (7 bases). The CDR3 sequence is CASSYSIAGEGEQYF. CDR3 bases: TGTGCCAGCAGTTACTCGATAGCAGGGGAGGGCGAGCAGTACTTC.